The present T cell receptor beta chain was sequenced within a study of shared T cell receptors in the human thymus. Produced via immunoSEQ multiplex PCR; TCRdb's table is partial and in-frame only. The table shows approximately 580,000 clones, with 75% to 85% occurring only once. From germline, CDR1 is SGHTS and CDR2 YDEGEE. This CDR3 region has 14 residues. Trimming cost V 4 bases and J 1 base, with 12 bases left between them. The same data also contributed to another study, on human thymus T cells.

V is TRBV5-8 and J is TRBJ2-7; D may be TRBD2 (6 bases). Sequencing was carried out using thymocytes. The receptor was isolated from a boy under three years old with a congenital heart defect. The CDR3 DNA sequence: TGTGCCAGCAGCCCCTCCGGGAGTTCCTACGAGCAGTACTTC. It is translated as CASSPSGSSYEQYF. Full variable domain (outside the CDR3, taken from reference TRBV5-8 and TRBJ2-7): EAGVTQSPTHLIKTRGQQATLRCSPISGHTSVYWYQQALGLGLQFLLWYDEGEERNRGNFPPRFSGRQFPNYSSELNVNALELEDSALYLCASSPSGSSYEQYFGPGTRLTVT.